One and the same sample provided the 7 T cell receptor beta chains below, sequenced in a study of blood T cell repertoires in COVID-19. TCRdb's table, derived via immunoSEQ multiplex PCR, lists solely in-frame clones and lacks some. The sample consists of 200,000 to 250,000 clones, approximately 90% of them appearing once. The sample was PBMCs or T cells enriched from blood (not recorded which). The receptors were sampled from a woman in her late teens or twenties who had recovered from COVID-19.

CDR3 protein: CSVRSTDGYTF. The CDR3 DNA reads as TGCAGTGTACGTTCAACGGATGGCTACACCTTC. V and J are TRBV20-1 and TRBJ1-2; D is unclear. Germline loops: CDR1 DFQATT, CDR2 SNEGSKA (reference sequence). The germline V and J ends were trimmed by 7 bases and 6 bases, with 12 bases remaining between them. The CDR3 runs to 11 residues.

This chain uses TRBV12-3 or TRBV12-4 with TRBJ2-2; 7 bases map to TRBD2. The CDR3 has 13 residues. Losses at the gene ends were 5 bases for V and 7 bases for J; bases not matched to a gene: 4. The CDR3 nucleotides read TGTGCCAGCAGTATGGGGGAGGGCGGGGAGCTGTTTTTT. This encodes CASSMGEGGELFF.

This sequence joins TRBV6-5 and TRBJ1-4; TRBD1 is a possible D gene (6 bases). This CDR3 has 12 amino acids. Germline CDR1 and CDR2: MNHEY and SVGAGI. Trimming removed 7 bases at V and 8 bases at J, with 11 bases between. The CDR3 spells CASKQGAEKLFF. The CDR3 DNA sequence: TGTGCCAGCAAACAGGGAGCGGAAAAACTGTTTTTT.

The CDR3 DNA sequence: TGCAGCGTTGATCGAGGGACAGGATATGGCTACACCTTC. Encoded protein: CSVDRGTGYGYTF. The chain has TRBV29-1 and TRBJ1-2, with 8 bases aligning to TRBD1. Trimming at V came to 3 bases and at J to 5 bases, leaving 5 bases not matched to a gene. The CDR3 sequence is 13 residues long. CDR1 and CDR2 (germline): SQVTM, ANQGSEA.

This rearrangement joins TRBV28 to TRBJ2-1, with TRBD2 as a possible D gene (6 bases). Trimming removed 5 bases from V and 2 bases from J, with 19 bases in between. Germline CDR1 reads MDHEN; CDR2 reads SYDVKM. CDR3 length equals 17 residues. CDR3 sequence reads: CASSGGKIAATYNEQFF. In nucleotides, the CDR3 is TGTGCCAGCAGTGGGGGGAAGATAGCGGCTACCTACAATGAGCAGTTCTTC.

The CDR3 is CASSHDRSDTQYF. CDR3 DNA sequence: TGCGCCAGCAGCCACGACAGGAGCGATACGCAGTATTTT. The gene calls are TRBV5-1 and TRBJ2-3; possibly TRBD1 for D (6 bases). Trimming left V 4 bases short and J 6 bases short, with 12 bases between. The CDR3 contains 13 residues. Germline CDR1 and CDR2: SGHRS and YFSETQ.

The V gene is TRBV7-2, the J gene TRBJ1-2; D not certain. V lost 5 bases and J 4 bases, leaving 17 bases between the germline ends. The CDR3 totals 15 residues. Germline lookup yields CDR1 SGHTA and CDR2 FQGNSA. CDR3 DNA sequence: TGTGCCAGCAGCCACGCCGTTGGAGACCTCTATGGCTACACCTTC. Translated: CASSHAVGDLYGYTF.